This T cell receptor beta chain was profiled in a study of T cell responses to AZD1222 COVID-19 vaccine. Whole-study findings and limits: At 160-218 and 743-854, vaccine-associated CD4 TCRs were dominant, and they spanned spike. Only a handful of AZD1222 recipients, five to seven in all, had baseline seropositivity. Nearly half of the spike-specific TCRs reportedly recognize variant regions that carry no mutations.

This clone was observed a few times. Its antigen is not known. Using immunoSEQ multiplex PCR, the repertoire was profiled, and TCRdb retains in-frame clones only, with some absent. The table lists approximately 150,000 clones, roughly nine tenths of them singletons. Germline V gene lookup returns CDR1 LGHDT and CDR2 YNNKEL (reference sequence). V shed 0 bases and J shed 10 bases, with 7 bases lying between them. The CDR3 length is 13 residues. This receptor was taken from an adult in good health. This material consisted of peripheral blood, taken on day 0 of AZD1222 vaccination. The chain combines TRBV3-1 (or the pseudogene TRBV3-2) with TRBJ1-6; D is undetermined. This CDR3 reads CASSQEVTSPLHF. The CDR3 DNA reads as TGTGCCAGCAGCCAAGAAGTTACCTCACCCCTCCACTTT.